This TCR beta chain was recovered during a study of metastatic and nonmetastatic thyroid tumors. Study-level information: Samples came from malignant and benign thyroid patients, and repertoires were compared across blood and tumor or nodule tissue.

TCRdb reassembled clones from the PCR reads with MiXCR. The table has 30,000 to 35,000 clones, 14% to 15% seen once; the top ten hold roughly a fifth. This clone was counted many times. Antigen unknown. Whole-study results and caveats: Within blood and tumor, benign nodules reportedly had significantly lower TCR beta diversity than malignant thyroid tumors did.

Among the patients, none had received any treatment before thyroid surgery. The V gene's germline CDR1 is SGHNT and CDR2 YENEEA. This CDR3 spans 13 amino acids. The trim removed 3 bases at V and 5 bases at J, leaving 2 bases unmatched. The clonotype comes from a male donor with papillary thyroid cancer or a benign thyroid nodule (not recorded which). Some clones in this sample may be carry-over from other donors' samples. The J gene is TRBJ2-5, the V gene TRBV11-3; 8 nucleotides match TRBD1. The sequencing input was blood. The CDR3 sequence is CASSFGQGETQYF. The CDR3 region has the DNA TGTGCCAGCAGCTTTGGACAGGGCGAGACCCAGTACTTC.